One and the same sample provided the 11 T cell receptor beta chains below, sequenced in a study of blood T cell repertoires in COVID-19. This table comes from immunoSEQ multiplex PCR, and its TCRdb copy is limited to in-frame clones, with some not included. Of roughly 500,000 clones listed, 80% to 90% are singletons. Sequenced sample: peripheral blood. The receptors derive from a man younger than 35 with COVID-19, enrolled during active disease.

Note on this clone: The identical CDR3 is also encoded by other nucleotide sequences in the sample. The genes are TRBV6-5 and TRBJ1-6; possibly TRBD1 for D (5 bases). The length of the CDR3 is 14 residues. V was shortened by 2 bases and J by 9 bases, with 11 bases between the two germline ends. From germline, CDR1 is MNHEY and CDR2 SVGAGI. The CDR3: CASSYRQGASPLHF. The CDR3 nucleotides are TGTGCCAGCAGTTACAGGCAGGGTGCTTCACCCCTCCACTTT.

The V gene is TRBV12-3 or TRBV12-4, the J gene TRBJ2-5; D call uncertain. The CDR3 length is 13 residues. V was trimmed by 3 bases and J by 4 bases, leaving 9 bases between them. In DNA form, the CDR3 reads TGTGCCAGCAGTTTCATGGCGGCAGAGACCCAGTACTTC. It codes for CASSFMAAETQYF.

V and J are TRBV6-7 and TRBJ2-7; 11 nucleotides line up with TRBD2. TRBV6-7 is an ORF, with its function uncertain. V shed 0 bases and J 3 bases; nucleotides not matched to a gene: 10. The CDR3 covers 18 residues. CDR3: CASSYSAGLAELCYEQYF. The CDR3 nucleotides read TGTGCCAGCAGTTACTCGGCGGGACTAGCGGAATTATGCTACGAGCAGTACTTC.

The chain employs TRBV9 and TRBJ1-6; 7 nucleotides align to TRBD1. J gave up 7 bases and V 4 bases, and 8 bases lay outside the gene matches. The CDR3 has 15 amino acids. Germline V lookup: CDR1 SGDLS, CDR2 YYNGEE. The CDR3 region has the DNA TGTGCCAGCAGCCCCCAGGGACAGCCCAATTCACCCCTCCACTTT. Its translation: CASSPQGQPNSPLHF.

J is TRBJ2-5 and V is TRBV28, with no clear D. CDR1 is MDHEN and CDR2 is SYDVKM in the germline V gene. The CDR3 is made up of 12 amino acids. V shed 6 bases and J shed 5 bases, with 10 bases lying between them. The CDR3 region is CASSILLETQYF. The CDR3 DNA reads TGTGCCAGCAGCATACTATTGGAGACCCAGTACTTC.

This clone appeared a few times. This sequence joins TRBV19 and TRBJ1-2; tentatively, D is TRBD1 (5 bases). The germline V gene has CDR1 LNHDA and CDR2 SQIVND (reference sequence). Trimming shortened V by 6 bases and J by 2 bases, and 22 bases separated the two germline ends. The CDR3 is made up of 17 amino acids. The CDR3 nucleotides are TGTGCCAGTAGACCCGACACAAGGGGACTTACCAACTATGGCTACACCTTC. Translating it yields CASRPDTRGLTNYGYTF.

Details on this clone: The sample carries other DNA sequences with the same CDR3. The chain is built from TRBV5-1 and TRBJ2-7, with TRBD1 matching 7 bases. Germline V gene data show CDR1 as SGHRS and CDR2 as YFSETQ. Losses at the gene ends were 0 bases for V and 4 bases for J; bases not matched to a gene: 4. CDR3 length: 14 residues. CDR3 DNA sequence: TGCGCCAGCAGCTTGGCCGGGACAGAATACGAGCAGTACTTC. It specifies CASSLAGTEYEQYF.

The chain combines TRBV10-1 with TRBJ1-1, with D maybe TRBD1 (6 bases). The germline gives CDR1 WNHNN, CDR2 SYGVQD (reference sequence). CDR3 length: 13 residues. V lost 8 bases, J lost 4 bases, and 14 bases lay in between. CDR3 protein: CASGRGGGTEAFF. CDR3 nucleotides: TGCGCCAGCGGGCGCGGGGGCGGCACTGAAGCTTTCTTT.

V and J are TRBV7-9 and TRBJ2-3; the match to TRBD2 covers 13 bases. The V and J ends lost 4 bases and 2 bases, in that order; junction bases with no gene match: 9. In germline, CDR1 is SEHNR, CDR2 FQNEAQ (reference sequence). This CDR3 is 18 amino acids long. CDR3 sequence: CASSSTLTSGGNTDTQYF. Here the CDR3 DNA reads TGTGCCAGCAGCTCAACCCTGACTAGCGGGGGGAACACAGATACGCAGTATTTT.

The chain is built from TRBV6-6 and TRBJ2-7, with 10 bases aligning to TRBD1. CDR3 length equals 12 residues. Trimming took 8 bases from V and 4 from J; bases not matched to a gene: 2. In germline, CDR1 is MNHNY, CDR2 SVGAGI (reference sequence). CDR3 sequence reads: CASGDRGYEQYF. CDR3 nucleotides: TGTGCCAGCGGGGACAGGGGTTACGAGCAGTACTTC.

The rearrangement uses TRBV5-1 and TRBJ1-6; 9 bases are shared with TRBD1. CDR1 is SGHRS, CDR2 YFSETQ, per germline. V was clipped by 3 bases and J by 7 bases; unmatched bases: 2. The CDR3 extends over 14 amino acids. CDR3 coding DNA: TGCGCCAGCAGCTCGGACAGGGGAAATTCACCCCTCCACTTT. Protein sequence: CASSSDRGNSPLHF.